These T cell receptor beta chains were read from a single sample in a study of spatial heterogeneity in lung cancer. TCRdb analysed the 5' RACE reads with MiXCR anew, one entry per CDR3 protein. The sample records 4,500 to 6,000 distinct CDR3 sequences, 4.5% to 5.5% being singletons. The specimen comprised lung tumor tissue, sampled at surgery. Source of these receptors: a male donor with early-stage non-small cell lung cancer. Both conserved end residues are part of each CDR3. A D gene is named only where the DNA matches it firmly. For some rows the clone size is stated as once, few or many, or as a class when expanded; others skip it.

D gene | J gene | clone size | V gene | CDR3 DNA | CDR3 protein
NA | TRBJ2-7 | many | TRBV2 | TGTGCCAGCAGTGAAGGCAGACAGAGCTACGAGCAGTACTTC | CASSEGRQSYEQYF
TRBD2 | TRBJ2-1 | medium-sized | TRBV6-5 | TGTGCCAGCAGTTCCCTAGCGGGAAGCTCCTACAATGAGCAGTTCTTC | CASSSLAGSSYNEQFF
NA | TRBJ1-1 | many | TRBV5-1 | TGCGCCAGCAGACGGACAGTGAACACTGAAGCTTTCTTT | CASRRTVNTEAFF
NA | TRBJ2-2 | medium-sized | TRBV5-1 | TGCGCCAGCAGCTTGGCAGGGGCGAACACCGGGGAGCTGTTTTTT | CASSLAGANTGELFF
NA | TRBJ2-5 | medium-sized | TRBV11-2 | TGTGCCAGCAGCTTAGAACAAGAGACCCAGTACTTC | CASSLEQETQYF
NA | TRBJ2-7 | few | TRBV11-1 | TGTGCCAGCAGCCCAGCCAGTGGGTACGAGCAGTACTTC | CASSPASGYEQYF
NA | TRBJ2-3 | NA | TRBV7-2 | TGTGCCAGCAGCTTGGGATCGCTAGATACGCAGTATTTT | CASSLGSLDTQYF
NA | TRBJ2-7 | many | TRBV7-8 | TGTGCCAGCAGCTTAGTCCGGGGGAAACCCTACGAGCAGTACTTC | CASSLVRGKPYEQYF
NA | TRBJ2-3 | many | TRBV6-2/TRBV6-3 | TGTGCCAGCAGCCCCCGACAGACCCCTAGCACAGATACGCAGTATTTT | CASSPRQTPSTDTQYF
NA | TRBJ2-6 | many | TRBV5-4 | TGTGCCAGCTTAAGTGTGAACTCTGGGGCCAACGTCCTGACTTTC | CASLSVNSGANVLTF
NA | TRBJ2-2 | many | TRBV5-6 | TGTGCCAGCAGCTTGATCACCGGGGAGCTGTTTTTT | CASSLITGELFF
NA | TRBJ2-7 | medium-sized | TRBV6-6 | TGTGCCAGCAGTCCCGACCTTAGTCGCCTCCACGAGCAGTACTTC | CASSPDLSRLHEQYF
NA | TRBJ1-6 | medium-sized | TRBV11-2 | TGTGCCAGCAGCCCCAGGGTAGAGGGCAATTCACCCCTCCACTTT | CASSPRVEGNSPLHF
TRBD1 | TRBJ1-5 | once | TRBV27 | TGTGCCAGCAGCTTAGAACAGGGGAGGGAGCCCCAGCATTTT | CASSLEQGREPQHF
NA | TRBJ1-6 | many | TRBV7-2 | TGTGCCAGCAGCTTAGAGACACCCTATAATTCACCCCTCCACTTT | CASSLETPYNSPLHF
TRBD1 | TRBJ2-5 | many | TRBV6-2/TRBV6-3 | TGTGCCAGCAGGGCCGGGACAGGAGGGACCCAGTACTTC | CASRAGTGGTQYF
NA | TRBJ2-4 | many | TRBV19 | TGTGCCAGTAGTCTTACCGGGACTGCTATTCAGTACTTC | CASSLTGTAIQYF
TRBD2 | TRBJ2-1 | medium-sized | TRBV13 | TGTGCCAGCAGCTCCAGGGCTCTAGCGGGGGGGCACTATGAGCAGTTCTTC | CASSSRALAGGHYEQFF
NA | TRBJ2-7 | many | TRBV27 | TGTGCCAGCAGTTTATCGGGGGCGTCCGAGCAGTACTTC | CASSLSGASEQYF
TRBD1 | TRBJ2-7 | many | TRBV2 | TGTGCCAGCAGTGGACAGCGACAGGGCGGCGAGCAGTACTTC | CASSGQRQGGEQYF
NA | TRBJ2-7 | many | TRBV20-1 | TGCAGTGCTAGAATGCTCCGGGACATCGGAACCTACGAGCAGTACTTC | CSARMLRDIGTYEQYF
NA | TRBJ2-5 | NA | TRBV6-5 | TGTGCCAGCAGTTACGCCAATACAGGGCGAGAGACCCAGTACTTC | CASSYANTGRETQYF
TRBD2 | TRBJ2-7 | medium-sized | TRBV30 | TGTGCCTGGAGTGTTGGACTAGCACCAAACTACGAGCAGTACTTC | CAWSVGLAPNYEQYF
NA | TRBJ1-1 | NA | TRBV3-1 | TGTGCCAGCAGCCAAGTTATGGATTTGACTGAAGCTTTCTTT | CASSQVMDLTEAFF
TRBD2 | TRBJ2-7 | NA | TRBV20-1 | TGCAGTGCTCTAGCGGGGACTCCCTACGAGCAGTACTTC | CSALAGTPYEQYF
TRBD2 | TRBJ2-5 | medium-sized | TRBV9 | TGTGCCAGCAGCCTGGAGGGAGCGGGGAAGGAGACCCAGTACTTC | CASSLEGAGKETQYF
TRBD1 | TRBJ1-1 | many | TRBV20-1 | TGCAGTGCTAGGCAGACAGGGAGGACAACTGAAGCTTTCTTT | CSARQTGRTTEAFF
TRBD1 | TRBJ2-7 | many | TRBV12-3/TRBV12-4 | TGTGCCAGCAGCCACGAGACAGGGCCCGAGCAGTACTTC | CASSHETGPEQYF